Below, 15 T cell receptor beta chains from the same sample are listed, as sequenced in a study of beta chain features in type 1 diabetes. The whole isolated RNA underwent reverse transcription, so sequencing captured expressed TCRB transcripts. Only in-frame clones appear in the TCRdb table, and some are missing; sequencing was by immunoSEQ multiplex PCR. Found here are 120,000 to 150,000 clones, around 50% of them singletons; the top ten hold roughly 0.43%. Sequencing was carried out using Tregs from blood. The receptors derive from a man aged 18 to 29 in good health.

V gene TRBV30 combines with J gene TRBJ2-1; 8 bases agree with TRBD1. The germline V gene encodes CDR1 GTSNPN and CDR2 SVGIG (reference sequence). Losses at the gene ends were 3 bases for V and 4 bases for J; bases not matched to a gene: 8. The CDR3 sequence is 15 residues long. The CDR3 DNA sequence: TGTGCCTGGAGCCCCGGGACAGGCTTTTACAATGAGCAGTTCTTC. This encodes CAWSPGTGFYNEQFF.

V usage is TRBV15 and J usage is TRBJ2-4; weak D call: TRBD2 (5 bases). Looked up from germline, CDR1 is LNHNV and CDR2 is YYDKDF (reference sequence). The CDR3 is 16 amino acids. Trimming took off 0 bases at V and 6 bases at J, with 15 bases between the two ends. The chain's CDR3 is CATSRDPGRSGNIQYF. CDR3 nucleotide sequence: TGTGCCACCAGCAGAGATCCGGGAAGGTCCGGAAACATTCAGTACTTC. Supplemented by reference TRBV15 and TRBJ2-4, the full variable domain reads DAMVIQNPRYQVTQFGKPVTLSCSQTLNHNVMYWYQQKSSQAPKLLFHYYDKDFNNEADTPDNFQSRRPNTSFCFLDIRSPGLGDTAMYLCATSRDPGRSGNIQYFGAGTRLSVL.

This clone was seen more than once but under ten times. The chain is built from TRBV5-6 and TRBJ2-5, with a possible D match to TRBD2 (6 bases). V was shortened by 4 bases and J by 2 bases, with 12 bases between the two germline ends. Germline V gene lookup returns CDR1 SGHDT and CDR2 YYEEEE. CDR3 size: 14 residues. The CDR3 bases are TGTGCCAGCAGCGAGGACTACGGACAAGAGACCCAGTACTTC. Its translation is CASSEDYGQETQYF.

The chain has TRBV7-6 and TRBJ2-7, with D hard to call. The ends were cut back, 0 bases at V and 3 bases at J, with 6 bases in the middle. Per germline, CDR1 SGHVS and CDR2 FNYEAQ. This CDR3 is 13 amino acids long. CDR3 region: CASSLAAVYEQYF. DNA of the CDR3: TGTGCCAGCAGCTTAGCGGCCGTCTACGAGCAGTACTTC.

The chain employs TRBV11-3 and TRBJ2-5, with 13 positions matching TRBD2. The trim removed 0 bases at V and 4 bases at J, leaving 8 bases unmatched. The germline CDR1 and CDR2 sequences are SGHNT and YENEEA. The CDR3 is 18 residues long. CDR3 DNA: TGTGCCAGCAGCTTAGACAGGACTAGCGGGAGAGAAGGAGAGACCCAGTACTTC. This encodes CASSLDRTSGREGETQYF.

This clone was observed a few times. The chain employs TRBV27 and TRBJ2-7; D call uncertain. The ends were cut back, 6 bases at V and 3 bases at J, with 15 bases in the middle. The CDR3 sequence is 14 residues long. The V gene's germline CDR1 is MNHEY and CDR2 SMNVEV (reference sequence). CDR3 DNA: TGTGCCAGCAGGGCCTTTCACCCCCTCTACGAGCAGTACTTC. Amino acid sequence: CASRAFHPLYEQYF.

The rearrangement links TRBV19 to TRBJ1-5; the match to TRBD1 covers 7 bases. V dropped 9 bases and J dropped 1; count of bases not matched to a gene: 12. Germline V lookup: CDR1 LNHDA, CDR2 SQIVND (reference sequence). This CDR3 comprises 16 residues. The CDR3 region is CASAKGAGWSNQPQHF. CDR3 DNA sequence: TGTGCCAGCGCCAAGGGGGCAGGATGGAGCAATCAGCCCCAGCATTTT.

This clone was counted between two and nine times. The V gene is TRBV28, the J gene TRBJ2-7; 8 bases fit TRBD2. CDR1 is MDHEN and CDR2 is SYDVKM in the germline V gene. J lost 2 bases, V lost 3 bases, and 15 bases had no gene match. The CDR3 totals 18 residues. In DNA, the CDR3 is TGTGCCAGCAGTTTCCGGAGGGGTAGCGGGACCTCACCCTACGAGCAGTACTTC. Translation gives CASSFRRGSGTSPYEQYF.

This clone was recorded only once. This sequence joins TRBV5-6 and TRBJ1-2; no clear D gene. The length of the CDR3 is 13 residues. The V end lost 0 bases, the J end lost 3 bases, and 6 bases lay between the germline ends. CDR1 is SGHDT and CDR2 is YYEEEE in the germline V gene. The CDR3 DNA follows: TGTGCCAGCAGCTTGGCCCCAGACTATGGCTACACCTTC. Translated: CASSLAPDYGYTF.

The chain links TRBV7-9 to TRBJ2-7; possibly TRBD1 for D (5 bases). V lost 2 bases to trimming and J lost 5 bases, with 13 bases between them. CDR3 length: 14 residues. CDR1 and CDR2 (germline): SEHNR, FQNEAQ (reference sequence). As DNA, the CDR3 is TGTGCCAGCAGCTTATGGGCCAGGGAACACGAGCAGTACTTC. Its protein product is CASSLWAREHEQYF.

This chain uses TRBV5-1 with TRBJ2-5; D ambiguous. The CDR3 length is 15 residues. Germline lookup yields CDR1 SGHRS and CDR2 YFSETQ. Trimming took 3 bases from V and 5 from J, leaving 17 bases between them. This CDR3 is CASSSQALGLETQYF. The CDR3 nucleotides are TGCGCCAGCAGCTCCCAAGCGCTTGGGTTGGAGACCCAGTACTTC.

This chain connects TRBV28 to TRBJ2-7; 13 nucleotides match TRBD2. This CDR3 contains 14 residues. The germline V gene encodes CDR1 MDHEN and CDR2 SYDVKM. V dropped 6 bases and J dropped 6; count of bases not matched to a gene: 5. DNA for the CDR3: TGTGCCAGCAGCCAACTAGCGGGAGGGCGCGAGCAGTACTTC. It is translated as CASSQLAGGREQYF.

V usage is TRBV18 and J usage is TRBJ1-1, with TRBD1 matching 8 bases. This CDR3 spans 15 amino acids. Per the germline V gene, CDR1 is KGHSH and CDR2 is LQKENI. With V trimmed by 2 bases and J by 7 bases, 9 bases remained unmatched. The CDR3 reads CASSPSVGQGSEAFF. Written as DNA, the CDR3 is TGTGCCAGCTCACCAAGCGTCGGACAGGGCAGTGAAGCTTTCTTT. Filled out from reference TRBV18 and TRBJ1-1, the complete variable domain reads NAGVMQNPRHLVRRRGQEARLRCSPMKGHSHVYWYRQLPEEGLKFMVYLQKENIIDESGMPKERFSAEFPKEGPSILRIQQVVRGDSAAYFCASSPSVGQGSEAFFGQGTRLTVV.

This clone was counted between two and nine times. V gene TRBV4-3 combines with J gene TRBJ2-7, with 7 bases matching TRBD2. The CDR3 spans 16 residues. CDR1 LGHNA and CDR2 YSLEER come from the germline V gene. The V and J ends lost 3 bases and 3 bases, in that order; junction bases with no gene match: 11. CDR3 sequence: CASSHAIKGGYYEQYF. DNA for the CDR3: TGCGCCAGCAGCCACGCGATAAAGGGAGGGTACTACGAGCAGTACTTC.

A few counts support this clone. The V call is TRBV6-6, the J call TRBJ1-1, with a weak D call TRBD1 (5 bases). The CDR3 length is 13 residues. Trimming took off 8 bases at V and 4 bases at J, with 14 bases between the two ends. The germline gives CDR1 MNHNY, CDR2 SVGAGI (reference sequence). CDR3 in DNA: TGTGCCAGCCGAGACGCCGGGGGCACTGAAGCTTTCTTT. This gives the protein CASRDAGGTEAFF.